One and the same sample provided the 29 T cell receptor beta chains below, sequenced in a study of T cell changes during pregnancy in multiple sclerosis. This table comes from immunoSEQ multiplex PCR, and its TCRdb copy is limited to in-frame clones, with some not included. The sample shows 50,000 or so clones, about 91% of them seen only once. Sequenced material: peripheral blood, taken after pregnancy. The receptors here all came from a female donor in good health, enrolled as a control in a pregnancy study.

The chain is built from TRBV18 and TRBJ1-4; 8 bases match TRBD1. CDR1 and CDR2 from the germline V gene are KGHSH and LQKENI. This CDR3 region has 14 residues. V lost 6 bases and J lost 8; bases outside the gene matches: 8. The chain's CDR3 is CASSPTGVWEKLFF. CDR3 sequence (DNA): TGTGCCAGCTCCCCGACAGGGGTCTGGGAAAAACTGTTTTTT.

The chain couples TRBV11-1 to TRBJ2-1; 10 nucleotides line up with TRBD2. CDR3 size: 17 residues. Germline CDR1 SGHAT, CDR2 FQDESV (reference sequence). V gave up 0 bases and J gave up 7 bases; unmatched junction bases: 9. CDR3 in amino acids: CASSLAGQRGGWNEQFF. The CDR3 DNA reads as TGTGCCAGCAGCTTAGCGGGGCAGCGGGGGGGCTGGAATGAGCAGTTCTTC.

The chain employs TRBV28 and TRBJ1-1; D gene uncertain. CDR3 length: 14 residues. CDR1 and CDR2 from the germline V gene are MDHEN and SYDVKM. With 7 bases removed from V and 4 bases from J, the gap between germline ends came to 16 bases. The chain's CDR3 is CASTAVRVGTEAFF. CDR3 in DNA: TGTGCCAGCACCGCGGTCCGGGTGGGCACTGAAGCTTTCTTT.

The chain links TRBV5-4 to TRBJ2-3; 13 positions match TRBD2. This CDR3 has 17 amino acids. Trimming removed 0 bases from V and 1 base from J; junction bases left unmatched: 2. Germline lookup yields CDR1 SGHNT and CDR2 YYREEE (reference sequence). CDR3 protein: CASSLGLAGGRTDTQYF. CDR3 coding DNA: TGTGCCAGCAGCTTGGGACTAGCGGGAGGCCGCACAGATACGCAGTATTTT.

The chain links TRBV5-8 to TRBJ1-1; D gene ambiguous. This CDR3 comprises 14 residues. Germline CDR1 is SGHTS and CDR2 is YDEGEE. Trimming stripped 4 bases from V and 1 base from J, with 11 bases between. CDR3 protein: CASSRLARNTEAFF. The CDR3 nucleotides read TGTGCCAGCAGCCGTCTGGCCAGGAACACTGAAGCTTTCTTT.

The CDR3 region has the DNA TGTGCCAGCAGCTTAAGGGGTCAGTCAACTAATGAAAAACTGTTTTTT. Translating it yields CASSLRGQSTNEKLFF. V gene TRBV7-9 combines with J gene TRBJ1-4; D may be TRBD1 (5 bases). The germline CDR1 and CDR2 sequences are SEHNR and FQNEAQ (reference sequence). Deletions cut 2 bases from V and 0 bases from J, with 10 bases between. The CDR3 spans 16 residues.

The V gene is TRBV25-1, the J gene TRBJ1-1; D call uncertain. The CDR3 sequence is 15 residues long. V lost 0 bases and J lost 4, with 12 bases in between. Germline CDR1 MGHDK, CDR2 SYGVNS. The CDR3 reads CASSEYTGSGTEAFF. CDR3 nucleotide sequence: TGTGCCAGCAGTGAATATACGGGTTCCGGCACTGAAGCTTTCTTT.

The chain uses TRBV6-1 and TRBJ1-2; 9 bases align to TRBD1. This CDR3 is built from 13 residues. V shed 6 bases, J shed 6 bases, and the junction held 5 bases outside the gene matches. Looked up from germline, CDR1 is MNHNS and CDR2 is SASEGT. The CDR3 loop is CASRGDRANGYTF. DNA for the CDR3: TGTGCCAGCAGAGGGGACAGGGCAAATGGCTACACCTTC.

The chain has TRBV29-1 and TRBJ1-1; D gene unclear. The germline V and J ends were trimmed by 7 bases and 0 bases, with 18 bases remaining between them. This CDR3 is 15 amino acids long. CDR1 is SQVTM and CDR2 is ANQGSEA in the germline V gene. The CDR3: CSASLLLMMNTEAFF. In DNA form, the CDR3 reads TGCAGCGCTTCCCTGTTACTGATGATGAACACTGAAGCTTTCTTT.

This chain uses TRBV18 with TRBJ2-6; a possible D gene is TRBD2 (6 bases). This CDR3 comprises 18 residues. V was trimmed by 3 bases and J by 0 bases, leaving 15 bases between them. CDR1 is KGHSH, CDR2 LQKENI, per germline. The CDR3 is CASSPFSGQLSGANVLTF. DNA for the CDR3: TGTGCCAGCTCACCGTTTAGCGGACAACTCTCTGGGGCCAACGTCCTGACTTTC.

The chain recombines TRBV7-2 with TRBJ1-1; D gene unclear. In germline, CDR1 is SGHTA, CDR2 FQGNSA. The V end lost 5 bases, the J end lost 10 bases, and 17 bases lay between the germline ends. CDR3 length: 13 residues. Here the CDR3 reads CASSETRGGVAFF. The CDR3 nucleotides are TGTGCCAGCAGCGAGACGCGGGGTGGAGTAGCTTTCTTT.

The CDR3 sequence is CASTFLSGRRREQYF. DNA for the CDR3: TGTGCCAGCACTTTCCTTAGCGGACGTCGGCGCGAGCAGTACTTC. The V call is TRBV27, the J call TRBJ2-7; the D gene is possibly TRBD2 (6 bases). Trimming took 7 bases from V and 6 from J, leaving 22 bases between them. This CDR3 is built from 15 residues. Germline V CDR1 and CDR2: MNHEY, SMNVEV (reference sequence).

The chain combines TRBV7-2 with TRBJ1-4; the match to TRBD1 covers 9 bases. The CDR3 has 15 amino acids. The V gene's germline CDR1 is SGHTA and CDR2 FQGNSA. With V trimmed by 2 bases and J by 10 bases, 8 bases remained unmatched. The CDR3 spells CASSLTGGIEVKLFF. Here the CDR3 DNA reads TGTGCCAGCAGCTTAACAGGGGGCATAGAAGTAAAACTGTTTTTT.

The CDR3 DNA reads TGTGCCAGCAGCGGAGGCCAGGGGCGGGTTCAAGAGACCCAGTACTTC. Amino acids: CASSGGQGRVQETQYF. The chain recombines TRBV9 with TRBJ2-5; a weak D match, TRBD1 (6 bases). The CDR3 is 16 amino acids. Germline CDR1 and CDR2: SGDLS and YYNGEE. Trimming took 3 bases from V and 2 from J, leaving 17 bases between them.

In this sample, this clone turned up once. The chain carries TRBV5-4 and TRBJ1-2; D possibly corresponds to TRBD1 (6 bases). V lost 4 bases and J lost 7, with 20 bases in between. The CDR3 totals 15 residues. Germline CDR1 and CDR2: SGHNT and YYREEE (reference sequence). CDR3 amino acids: CASSPTPTLGAGYTF. The CDR3, as DNA: TGTGCCAGCAGCCCGACGCCGACTTTGGGGGCTGGCTACACCTTC.

The table lists this clone with a count of one. The rearrangement links TRBV7-2 to TRBJ2-1, with 10 bases fitting TRBD2. The CDR3 is 14 amino acids. CDR1 and CDR2 (germline): SGHTA, FQGNSA. The V segment lost 5 bases and the J segment 12 bases; nucleotides outside the gene matches: 10. The CDR3 nucleotides are TGTGCCAGCAGCATTCCTATAGCGGGAGGCGGGCAGTTCTTC. Protein sequence: CASSIPIAGGGQFF.

The count of this clone is one. V and J are TRBV5-1 and TRBJ1-6; D ambiguous. The V end lost 0 bases, the J end lost 9 bases, and 13 bases lay between the germline ends. CDR3 size: 15 residues. CDR1 SGHRS and CDR2 YFSETQ come from the germline V gene. The CDR3 coding sequence is TGCGCCAGCAGCTTGGGGCAGTTGCCCCCTTCACCCCTCCACTTT. This translates into CASSLGQLPPSPLHF.

V is TRBV28 and J is TRBJ2-3; D is uncertain. Trimming left V 5 bases short and J 7 bases short, with 13 bases between. CDR1 is MDHEN and CDR2 is SYDVKM in the germline V gene. The CDR3 length is 13 residues. This chain's CDR3 is CASSAQSVHTQYF. The DNA of the CDR3 is TGTGCCAGCAGTGCCCAGTCTGTACATACGCAGTATTTT.

The genes are TRBV6-6 and TRBJ2-3; weak D call: TRBD2 (5 bases). This CDR3 has 13 residues. Trimming removed 7 bases from V and 3 bases from J, with 11 bases in between. CDR1 and CDR2 (germline): MNHNY, SVGAGI (reference sequence). This CDR3 reads CASMNWRTDTQYF. CDR3 bases: TGTGCCAGCATGAACTGGAGGACAGATACGCAGTATTTT.

The chain recombines TRBV13 with TRBJ1-1; perhaps TRBD1 as D (5 bases). Germline CDR1 reads PRHDT; CDR2 reads FYEKMQ (reference sequence). Trimming shortened V by 5 bases and J by 3 bases, and 10 bases separated the two germline ends. This CDR3 is 13 amino acids long. In DNA form, the CDR3 reads TGTGCCAGCAGCCGAGACAGAGACACTGAAGCTTTCTTT. Translated: CASSRDRDTEAFF. The variable domain in full, completed from reference TRBV13 and TRBJ1-1, reads AAGVIQSPRHLIKEKRETATLKCYPIPRHDTVYWYQQGPGQDPQFLISFYEKMQSDKGSIPDRFSAQQFSDYHSELNMSSLELGDSALYFCASSRDRDTEAFFGQGTRLTVV.

This rearrangement joins TRBV6-1 to TRBJ1-2, with D maybe TRBD1 (6 bases). Germline CDR1 is MNHNS and CDR2 is SASEGT. V lost 0 bases, J lost 0 bases, and 14 bases lay in between. This CDR3 contains 17 residues. CDR3 nucleotides: TGTGCCAGCAGTGAAGCGGGGGGGCCCTCAGCTAACTATGGCTACACCTTC. Protein product: CASSEAGGPSANYGYTF.

The genes are TRBV5-1 and TRBJ1-2; 10 bases agree with TRBD1. V trimming: 4 bases; J trimming: 8 bases; junction bases outside the gene matches: 11. The germline CDR1 and CDR2 sequences are SGHRS and YFSETQ. CDR3 length equals 15 residues. CDR3 bases: TGCGCCAGCAGCCCGGGACAGGGGAGAACGGGAGGCTACACCTTC. This translates into CASSPGQGRTGGYTF.

V and J are TRBV7-9 and TRBJ2-2; 11 nucleotides line up with TRBD1. J lost 5 bases, V lost 5 bases, and 7 bases had no gene match. Germline-derived CDR1 and CDR2 are SEHNR and FQNEAQ (reference sequence). The CDR3 consists of 16 residues. For the CDR3, the DNA is TGTGCCAGCAGCCCTCGGACAGGGGGCTTTACCGGGGAGCTGTTTTTT. Its translation is CASSPRTGGFTGELFF.

The chain recombines TRBV14 with TRBJ1-1; 7 nucleotides line up with TRBD1. This CDR3 has 13 amino acids. Germline V CDR1 and CDR2: SGHDN, FVKESK. V lost 5 bases to trimming and J lost 3 bases; unmatched junction nucleotides: 3. The CDR3 loop is CASSSTGDTEAFF. The CDR3 nucleotides are TGTGCCAGCAGCTCCACAGGGGACACTGAAGCTTTCTTT.

V is TRBV25-1 and J is TRBJ1-2; 7 nucleotides match TRBD1. Germline V gene data show CDR1 as MGHDK and CDR2 as SYGVNS. The CDR3 totals 15 residues. Unmatched junction bases numbered 11, after V lost 0 bases and J lost 10 bases. The CDR3 reads CASSEYPTDTGAYTF. Written as DNA, the CDR3 is TGTGCCAGCAGTGAATATCCCACCGACACAGGGGCCTACACCTTC.

The chain links TRBV6-5 to TRBJ2-3; the D gene is possibly TRBD2 (6 bases). This CDR3 spans 15 amino acids. V lost 6 bases and J 2 bases, leaving 15 bases between the germline ends. CDR1 MNHEY and CDR2 SVGAGI come from the germline V gene. The CDR3 spells CASRETRGYTDTQYF. In DNA form, the CDR3 reads TGTGCCAGCAGGGAGACTAGGGGATACACAGATACGCAGTATTTT.

The chain joins TRBV4-1 to TRBJ2-5, with D possibly being TRBD2 (7 bases). Germline V CDR1 and CDR2: MGHRA, YSYEKL. CDR3 length: 16 residues. V lost 0 bases and J 1 base, leaving 12 bases between the germline ends. The CDR3 protein is CASSQDLRGGQETQYF. The CDR3 DNA reads TGCGCCAGCAGCCAAGATCTGAGGGGGGGCCAAGAGACCCAGTACTTC.

In its sample, this clone was seen once. This chain connects TRBV2 to TRBJ2-2, with D hard to call. V lost 5 bases and J 4 bases, leaving 5 bases between the germline ends. Germline loops: CDR1 SNHLY, CDR2 FYNNEI. CDR3 length: 12 residues. CDR3 in DNA: TGTGCCAGCAGTCCGGTCACCGGGGAGCTGTTTTTT. Its protein is CASSPVTGELFF.

The CDR3 nucleotides are TGTGCCAGCCACCGGTCTGAAGCTTTCTTT. Translated: CASHRSEAFF. The rearrangement joins TRBV6-1 to TRBJ1-1; D ambiguous. Germline lookup yields CDR1 MNHNS and CDR2 SASEGT. The CDR3 contains 10 residues. V lost 8 bases, J lost 6 bases, and 7 bases lay in between.